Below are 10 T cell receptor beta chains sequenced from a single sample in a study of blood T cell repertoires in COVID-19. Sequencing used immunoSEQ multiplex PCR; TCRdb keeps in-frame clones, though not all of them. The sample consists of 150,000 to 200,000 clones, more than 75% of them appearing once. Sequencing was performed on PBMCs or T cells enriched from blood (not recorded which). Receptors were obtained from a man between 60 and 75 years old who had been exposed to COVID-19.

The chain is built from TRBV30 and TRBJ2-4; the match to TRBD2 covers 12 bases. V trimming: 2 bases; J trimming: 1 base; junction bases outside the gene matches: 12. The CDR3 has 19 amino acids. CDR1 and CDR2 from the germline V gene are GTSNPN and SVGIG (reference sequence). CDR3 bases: TGTGCCTGGAGTCCCAATCCTAGCGGGAGGGCCAAGGCCAAAAACATTCAGTACTTC. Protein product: CAWSPNPSGRAKAKNIQYF.

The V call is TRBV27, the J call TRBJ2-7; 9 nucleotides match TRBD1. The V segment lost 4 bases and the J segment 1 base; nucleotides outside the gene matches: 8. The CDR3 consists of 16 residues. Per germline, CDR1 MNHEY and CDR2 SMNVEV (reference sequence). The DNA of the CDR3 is TGTGCCAGCAGTTCCCAAACGGGACAGGGTTCCTACGAGCAGTACTTC. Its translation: CASSSQTGQGSYEQYF.

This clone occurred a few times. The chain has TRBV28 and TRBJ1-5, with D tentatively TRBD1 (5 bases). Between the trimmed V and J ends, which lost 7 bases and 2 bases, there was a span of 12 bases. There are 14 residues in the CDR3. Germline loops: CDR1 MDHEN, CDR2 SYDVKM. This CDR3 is CASIRGLGNQPQHF. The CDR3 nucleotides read TGTGCCAGCATCCGGGGGTTGGGCAATCAGCCCCAGCATTTT.

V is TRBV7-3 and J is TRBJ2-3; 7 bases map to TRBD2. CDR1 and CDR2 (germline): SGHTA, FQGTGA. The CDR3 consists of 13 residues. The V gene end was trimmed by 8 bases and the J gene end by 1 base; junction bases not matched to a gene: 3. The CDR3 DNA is TGTGCCAGCGGGGCGGGAGGCACAGATACGCAGTATTTT. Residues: CASGAGGTDTQYF.

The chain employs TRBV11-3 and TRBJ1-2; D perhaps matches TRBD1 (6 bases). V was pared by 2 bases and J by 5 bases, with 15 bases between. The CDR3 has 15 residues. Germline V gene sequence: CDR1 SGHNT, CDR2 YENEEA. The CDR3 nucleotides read TGTGCCAGCAGCTTATCAATCGACAGGAGATATGGCTACACCTTC. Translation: CASSLSIDRRYGYTF. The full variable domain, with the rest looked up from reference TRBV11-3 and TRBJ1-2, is EAGVVQSPRYKIIEKKQPVAFWCNPISGHNTLYWYLQNLGQGPELLIRYENEEAVDDSQLPKDRFSAERLKGVDSTLKIQPAELGDSAVYLCASSLSIDRRYGYTFGSGTRLTVV.

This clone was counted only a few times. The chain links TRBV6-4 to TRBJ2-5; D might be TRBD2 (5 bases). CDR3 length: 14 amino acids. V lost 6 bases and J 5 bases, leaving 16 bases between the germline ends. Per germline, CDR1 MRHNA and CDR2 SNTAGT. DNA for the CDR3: TGTGCCAGCAGACCTTGCCGGGAAAGGGAGACCCAGTACTTC. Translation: CASRPCRERETQYF.

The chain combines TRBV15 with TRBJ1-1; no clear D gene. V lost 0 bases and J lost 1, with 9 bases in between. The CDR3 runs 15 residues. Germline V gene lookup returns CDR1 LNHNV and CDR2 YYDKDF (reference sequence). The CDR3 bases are TGTGCCACCAGCAGAGATCCTAGACCGAACACTGAAGCTTTCTTT. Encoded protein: CATSRDPRPNTEAFF. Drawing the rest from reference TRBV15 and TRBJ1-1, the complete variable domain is DAMVIQNPRYQVTQFGKPVTLSCSQTLNHNVMYWYQQKSSQAPKLLFHYYDKDFNNEADTPDNFQSRRPNTSFCFLDIRSPGLGDTAMYLCATSRDPRPNTEAFFGQGTRLTVV.

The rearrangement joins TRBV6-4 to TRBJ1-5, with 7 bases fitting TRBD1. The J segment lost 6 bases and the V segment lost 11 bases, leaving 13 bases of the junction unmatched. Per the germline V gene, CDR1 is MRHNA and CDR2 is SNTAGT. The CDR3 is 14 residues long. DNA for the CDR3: TGTGCCTGGGTAGGGGACAGACCGAGTCAGCCCCAGCATTTT. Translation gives CAWVGDRPSQPQHF.

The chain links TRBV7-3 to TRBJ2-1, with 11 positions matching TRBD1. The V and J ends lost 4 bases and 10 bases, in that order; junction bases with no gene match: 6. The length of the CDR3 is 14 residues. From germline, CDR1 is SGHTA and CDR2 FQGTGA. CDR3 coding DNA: TGTGCCAGCAGCTCGTGGACAGGGGGCATGGAGCAGTTCTTC. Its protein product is CASSSWTGGMEQFF.

Here the CDR3 reads CASSLGKLGQGAIGANVLTF. The CDR3 DNA reads as TGCGCCAGCAGCTTGGGGAAACTAGGACAGGGGGCTATCGGGGCCAACGTCCTGACTTTC. The chain joins TRBV5-1 to TRBJ2-6; 11 bases map to TRBD1. Germline V gene sequence: CDR1 SGHRS, CDR2 YFSETQ. After removal of 0 bases from V and 4 bases from J, the junction contained 12 bases not matched to a gene. This CDR3 has 20 amino acids.